This T cell receptor (beta chain) was found in a study of cytomegalovirus exposure and HLA in healthy donors. The germline CDR1 and CDR2 sequences are SGHVS and FQNEAQ. The V gene end was trimmed by 7 bases and the J gene end by 3 bases; junction bases not matched to a gene: 5. This CDR3 spans 14 amino acids. PCR used 60 Vbeta primers and 13 Jbeta primers. Method: immunoSEQ multiplex PCR; TCRdb's copy keeps in-frame clones and lacks some. Of around 150,000 clones listed, almost 80% are singletons. The sample consisted of PBMCs. The TCR sequence derives from a woman aged 45-60 years in good health and CMV-seronegative. The chain has TRBV7-8 and TRBJ2-2; TRBD1 aligns across 7 bases. The CDR3 is CASMTTGHTGELFF. In nucleotides, the CDR3 is TGTGCCAGCATGACGACAGGGCACACCGGGGAGCTGTTTTTT.